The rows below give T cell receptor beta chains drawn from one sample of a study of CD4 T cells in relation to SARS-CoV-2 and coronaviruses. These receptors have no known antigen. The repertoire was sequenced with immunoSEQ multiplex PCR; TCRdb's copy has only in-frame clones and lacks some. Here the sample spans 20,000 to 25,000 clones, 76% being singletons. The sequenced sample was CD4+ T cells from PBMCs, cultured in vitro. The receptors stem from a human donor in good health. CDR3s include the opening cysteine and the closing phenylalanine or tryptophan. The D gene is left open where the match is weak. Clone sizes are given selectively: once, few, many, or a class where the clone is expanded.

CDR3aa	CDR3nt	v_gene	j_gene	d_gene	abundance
CASSSLGFERNTIYF	TGTGCCAGCAGCTCACTGGGATTTGAGAGAAACACCATATATTTT	TRBV7-8	TRBJ1-3	-	-
CASSQVGLLGGANTGELFF	TGTGCCAGCAGCCAAGTCGGGTTGCTAGGGGGCGCGAACACCGGGGAGCTGTTTTTT	TRBV4-2	TRBJ2-2	TRBD1	-
CASSVMASGRSNEQFF	TGTGCCAGCAGCGTAATGGCTAGCGGGAGGTCCAATGAGCAGTTCTTC	TRBV9	TRBJ2-1	TRBD2	once
CASSPGQQYYGYTF	TGTGCCAGCTCACCAGGGCAACAGTACTATGGCTACACCTTC	TRBV18	TRBJ1-2	-	few
CAISSPGRESGGEQFF	TGTGCCATCAGTTCGCCTGGGCGCGAGTCTGGGGGTGAGCAGTTCTTC	TRBV10-3	TRBJ2-1	-	-
CASSQDLTPNQPQHF	TGTGCCAGCAGCCAAGATTTGACACCTAATCAGCCCCAGCATTTT	TRBV3-1/TRBV3-2	TRBJ1-5	-	-
CASTQTGFSGNTIYF	TGTGCCAGCACCCAGACAGGATTCTCTGGAAACACCATATATTTT	TRBV3-1/TRBV3-2	TRBJ1-3	-	-
CASSLPGQGARGYTF	TGTGCCAGCAGCCTTCCGGGACAGGGGGCGCGAGGCTACACCTTC	TRBV11-2	TRBJ1-2	TRBD1	few
CATSKQASYNEQFF	TGTGCCACCAGTAAACAGGCCTCCTACAATGAGCAGTTCTTC	TRBV24-1	TRBJ2-1	-	-
CATSKGGGEAFF	TGTGCCACCAGCAAGGGAGGCGGTGAAGCTTTCTTT	TRBV15	TRBJ1-1	-	-
CASSLYGAGETQYF	TGTGCCAGCAGTTTATACGGGGCGGGGGAGACCCAGTACTTC	TRBV27	TRBJ2-5	-	-
CASSLWSYSQQGRAYEQYF	TGTGCCAGCAGTTTGTGGTCTTATTCACAACAGGGCCGAGCCTACGAGCAGTACTTC	TRBV28	TRBJ2-7	-	-
CASSYSKADGVRDSPLHF	TGTGCCAGCAGTTACTCGAAGGCCGACGGGGTCCGGGATTCACCCCTCCACTTT	TRBV6-2/TRBV6-3	TRBJ1-6	-	-
CASSGRVSYTF	TGTGCCAGCAGTGGGAGGGTGAGCTACACCTTC	TRBV2	TRBJ1-2	-	-
CASSMPPDRGDYSNQPQHF	TGTGCCAGTAGTATGCCGCCCGACAGGGGTGACTATAGCAATCAGCCCCAGCATTTT	TRBV19	TRBJ1-5	TRBD1	-
CASSLKVTGELFF	TGTGCCAGCAGCTTAAAAGTAACCGGGGAGCTGTTTTTT	TRBV7-9	TRBJ2-2	-	-
CASSLAPDPYSGANVLTF	TGCGCCAGCAGCTTGGCGCCAGACCCATACTCTGGGGCCAACGTCCTGACTTTC	TRBV5-1	TRBJ2-6	-	once
CSARSEAAGNTIYF	TGCAGCGCCCGCTCGGAGGCGGCTGGAAACACCATATATTTT	TRBV29-1	TRBJ1-3	-	-
CASSPVQVSTEAFF	TGCGCCAGCAGCCCCGTCCAGGTGAGCACTGAAGCTTTCTTT	TRBV5-1	TRBJ1-1	-	-
CATVSADTQYF	TGTGCCACCGTTAGCGCAGATACGCAGTATTTT	TRBV24-1	TRBJ2-3	-	-
CATSDERGGGPTEAFF	TGTGCCACCAGTGACGAACGCGGGGGTGGCCCAACTGAAGCTTTCTTT	TRBV24-1	TRBJ1-1	-	-
CASRTGAHEQYF	TGTGCCAGCAGGACAGGGGCCCACGAGCAGTACTTC	TRBV27	TRBJ2-7	TRBD1	-
CAISAGALKDEQFF	TGTGCCATCAGTGCGGGGGCTTTAAAAGATGAGCAGTTCTTC	TRBV10-3	TRBJ2-1	-	-
CASSLQGDSGNTIYF	TGTGCCAGCAGTTTACAGGGAGACTCTGGAAACACCATATATTTT	TRBV27	TRBJ1-3	-	-
CASSQAGSTDTQYF	TGTGCCAGCAGCCAAGCGGGTAGCACAGATACGCAGTATTTT	TRBV4-2	TRBJ2-3	-	-
CASSRTGTPYEQYF	TGCGCCAGCAGCCGGACAGGGACCCCCTACGAGCAGTACTTC	TRBV4-1	TRBJ2-7	TRBD1	-
CAWKYRTGYSPLHF	TGTGCCTGGAAGTATAGGACAGGGTATTCACCCCTCCACTTT	TRBV30	TRBJ1-6	TRBD1	-
CASSLVGGENEKLFF	TGTGCCAGCAGCTTGGTAGGGGGCGAGAATGAAAAACTGTTTTTT	TRBV5-5	TRBJ1-4	TRBD1	-
CASRGLAGSEQFF	TGTGCCAGCAGGGGACTAGCGGGATCTGAGCAGTTCTTC	TRBV12-3/TRBV12-4	TRBJ2-1	TRBD2	-
CAWSVLGRSPLHF	TGTGCCTGGAGTGTACTGGGGCGATCACCCCTCCACTTT	TRBV30	TRBJ1-6	-	-
CASSSTGSSSYNEQFF	TGCGCCAGCAGCTCCACCGGGTCCAGCTCCTACAATGAGCAGTTCTTC	TRBV5-1	TRBJ2-1	-	-
CASSLGRLTGSYEQYF	TGTGCCAGCAGCTTAGGAAGACTAACGGGATCCTACGAGCAGTACTTC	TRBV7-3	TRBJ2-7	-	-
CASSPPTGLATNTGELFF	TGCGCCAGCAGCCCCCCAACCGGACTAGCGACGAACACCGGGGAGCTGTTTTTT	TRBV4-1	TRBJ2-2	TRBD2	-
CASSYGAKIDTGELFF	TGTGCCAGCAGTTACGGCGCTAAAATCGACACCGGGGAGCTGTTTTTT	TRBV28	TRBJ2-2	-	-
CASSIQTGLSYEQYF	TGTGCCAGTAGTATACAGACAGGGCTCTCCTACGAGCAGTACTTC	TRBV19	TRBJ2-7	TRBD1	-
CASNIEPGPTKDTQYF	TGTGCCAGCAACATAGAACCGGGACCTACTAAAGATACGCAGTATTTT	TRBV2	TRBJ2-3	-	-
CASRAGQGGSPLHF	TGTGCCAGCCGGGCCGGACAGGGAGGTTCACCCCTCCACTTT	TRBV9	TRBJ1-6	TRBD1	-
CASSDPSGSYNEQFF	TGTGCCAGCAGTGACCCTAGCGGGTCCTACAATGAGCAGTTCTTC	TRBV2	TRBJ2-1	TRBD2	-
CSASSGGPQPQHF	TGCAGTGCTAGTTCCGGGGGGCCACAGCCCCAGCATTTT	TRBV20-1	TRBJ1-5	-	-
CASSLLDSRGYTF	TGTGCCAGCAGCCTCCTGGATTCGCGTGGCTACACCTTC	TRBV3-1/TRBV3-2	TRBJ1-2	-	-
CASSLGGLLAGVYNEQFF	TGCGCCAGCAGCTTGGGGGGGCTACTAGCGGGAGTCTACAATGAGCAGTTCTTC	TRBV5-1	TRBJ2-1	TRBD2	-
CASSQDSAYGYTF	TGTGCCAGCAGCCAAGATTCGGCCTATGGCTACACCTTC	TRBV3-1/TRBV3-2	TRBJ1-2	-	-